This T cell receptor beta chain emerged from a study of early T cells in non-severe SARS-CoV-2 infection (dated by TCRdb to the early 2020s). The study in broad terms: Because TCR sequencing was done on bulk RNA from unsorted whole blood, the alpha and beta chains could not be paired.

Library prep was done by 5' RACE. Sequencing was carried out with a NextSeq 500. The TCR library protocol attached unique molecular identifiers to individual cDNA molecules to correct for sequencing error and PCR bias. Sequencing covered both TCR alpha and beta chains, and within each sample the abundances of alpha and beta sequences were tightly co-correlated. As for how the authors treated the data: V gene, J gene and CDR3 annotation of TCR sequences was performed with Decombinator V4. Expanded TCRs were defined as changing significantly between any two time points under a Poisson model with p below 0.0001. TCR abundances were normalised to the total number of TCRs sequenced per sample and expressed as counts per million. TRAV1-2 paired with TRAJ12, TRAJ20 or TRAJ33 defined MAIT TCRs, while TRAV10 paired with TRAJ18 defined iNKT TCRs. VDJdb, accessed on 1 November 2021, was searched for TCRs annotated for CMV, EBV and SARS-CoV-2, and TCRs annotated for more than one antigen were excluded. The public reads were reprocessed in TCRdb via fastp at Q25 and MiXCR, keeping in-frame beta chains. One record per CDR3 amino acid sequence lists the most common genes and DNA. These V and J calls derive from TCRdb rather than the authors' analysis. This sample gives fewer than 80,000 distinct CDR3 sequences in total; about 12% of them show up just once. The ten top clones hold 4% to 6% of the sample.

Broad study findings and their caveats: VDJdb matching was skewed toward anti-spike CD8 responses and likely underestimated virus-specific expansions, missing private and CD4 specificities.

Taken from the germline V gene, the CDR1 and CDR2 loops are ENHRY and SYGVKD. From the cysteine through the phenylalanine, the CDR3 covers 12 amino acids. Here the CDR3 DNA is all that survives: 36 bases in frame from base 1. This clonotype was seen repeatedly, ten times or more. The antigen it binds to is not known. Mismatch with germline at one junction end may stem from a read error. The study was a case-control design nested within a healthcare worker cohort in London, UK, with weekly nasopharyngeal swab PCR tests and blood sampling. Healthcare workers were enrolled in the week of the UK lockdown, from 23 to 31 March 2020, and were followed every week for up to roughly 15 weeks.

The chain employs TRBV10-3 and TRBJ2-7; the D gene cannot be resolved reliably. The source is an adult who was a healthcare worker with PCR-confirmed SARS-CoV-2 infection or an uninfected control (not recorded which). Sample: whole blood. The sequenced DNA is TGTGCCATCAGTGAGTCATCCTTCGGTCCGGACTTC. Translated, this gives CAISESSFGPDF.